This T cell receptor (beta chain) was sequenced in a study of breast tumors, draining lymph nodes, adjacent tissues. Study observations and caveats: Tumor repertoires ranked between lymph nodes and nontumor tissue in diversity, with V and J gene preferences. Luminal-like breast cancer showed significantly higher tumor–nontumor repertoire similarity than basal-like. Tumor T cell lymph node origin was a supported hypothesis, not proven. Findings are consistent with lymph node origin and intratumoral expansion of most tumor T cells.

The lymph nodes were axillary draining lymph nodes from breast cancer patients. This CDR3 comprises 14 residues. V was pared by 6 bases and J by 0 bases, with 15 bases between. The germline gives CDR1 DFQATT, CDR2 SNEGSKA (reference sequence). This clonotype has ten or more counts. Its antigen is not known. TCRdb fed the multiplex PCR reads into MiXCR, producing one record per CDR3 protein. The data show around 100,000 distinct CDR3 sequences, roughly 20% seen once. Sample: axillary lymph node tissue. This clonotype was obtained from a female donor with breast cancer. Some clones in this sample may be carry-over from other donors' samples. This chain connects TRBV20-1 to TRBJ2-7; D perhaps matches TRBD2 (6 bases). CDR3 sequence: CSAQSGTASYEQYF. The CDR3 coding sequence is TGCAGTGCGCAATCCGGGACTGCCTCCTACGAGCAGTACTTC.